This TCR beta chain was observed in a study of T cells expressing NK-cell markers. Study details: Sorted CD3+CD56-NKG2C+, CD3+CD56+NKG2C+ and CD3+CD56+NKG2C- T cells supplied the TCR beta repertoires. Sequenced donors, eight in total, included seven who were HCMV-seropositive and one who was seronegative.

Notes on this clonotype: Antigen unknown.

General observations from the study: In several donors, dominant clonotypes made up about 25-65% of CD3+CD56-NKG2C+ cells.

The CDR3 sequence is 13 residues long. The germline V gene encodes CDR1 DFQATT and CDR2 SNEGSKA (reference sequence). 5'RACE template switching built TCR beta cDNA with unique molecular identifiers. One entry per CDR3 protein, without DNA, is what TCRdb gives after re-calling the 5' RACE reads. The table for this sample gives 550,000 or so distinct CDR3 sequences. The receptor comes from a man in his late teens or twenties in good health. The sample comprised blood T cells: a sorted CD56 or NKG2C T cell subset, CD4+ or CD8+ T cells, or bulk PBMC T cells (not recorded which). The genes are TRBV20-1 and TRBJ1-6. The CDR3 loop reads CSARSSYNSPLHF.